The next 21 T cell receptor beta chains were all read from a single sample in a study of vaccination and CD4 T cells after COVID-19. Sample treatment: roughly 11-day PBMC culture with coronavirus spike peptide pools or control peptides (ViraFEST assay). At the Johns Hopkins FTIC core, DNA taken from cultured CD4+ T cells was sequenced by way of the Oncomine TCR Beta short-read assay. TCRdb re-called the PCR reads with MiXCR, one entry per CDR3 protein. The sample consists of tens of thousands of distinct CDR3 sequences, nearly 55% of them appearing once. Their cognate antigens are unknown. Sequencing was done on a sample of CD4+ T cells from blood, cultured in vitro. The receptors originated from a human donor who had recovered from COVID-19.

This clonotype was picked up a small number of times. The genes are TRBV6-1 and TRBJ1-2, with 8 bases aligning to TRBD1. The CDR3 consists of 14 residues. Germline values: CDR1 MNHNS, CDR2 SASEGT. Trimming took 4 bases from V and 6 from J; bases not matched to a gene: 7. CDR3 protein: CASSAGSGGNGYTF. DNA of the CDR3: TGTGCCAGCAGTGCCGGCTCAGGGGGCAATGGCTACACCTTC.

The V call is TRBV6-1, the J call TRBJ1-3; possible D gene TRBD1, 5 bases. The CDR3 runs 14 residues. Trimming removed 7 bases at V and 4 bases at J, with 14 bases between. Germline CDR1 is MNHNS and CDR2 is SASEGT. CDR3 protein: CASTTQAGGNTIYF. As DNA, the CDR3 is TGTGCCAGCACTACGCAGGCAGGGGGAAACACCATATATTTT.

There are a few counts of this clonotype. The chain recombines TRBV30 with TRBJ1-5; D perhaps matches TRBD1 (5 bases). Germline V gene sequence: CDR1 GTSNPN, CDR2 SVGIG (reference sequence). The CDR3 covers 14 residues. The ends were cut back, 0 bases at V and 7 bases at J, with 13 bases in the middle. This CDR3 is CAWSVRDGGQPQHF. CDR3 sequence (DNA): TGTGCCTGGAGTGTACGGGACGGAGGGCAGCCCCAGCATTTT.

Written as DNA, the CDR3 is TGTGCCAGCCAGCATAGAACCAGGGATCAAGAGACCCAGTACTTC. Translating gives CASQHRTRDQETQYF. This chain joins TRBV5-8 and TRBJ2-5, with TRBD1 as a possible D gene (5 bases). The CDR3 has 15 residues. Germline V gene lookup returns CDR1 SGHTS and CDR2 YDEGEE. The V gene lost 7 bases and the J gene lost 2 bases, with 18 bases spanning the gap.

This clonotype has more than one count but fewer than ten. V and J are TRBV27 and TRBJ2-7; D may correspond to TRBD1 or TRBD2 (5 bases each). The CDR3 has 14 amino acids. V lost 4 bases, J lost 5 bases, and 15 bases lay in between. Germline-derived CDR1 and CDR2 are MNHEY and SMNVEV (reference sequence). In DNA form, the CDR3 reads TGTGCCAGCAGTTATGTTCAGGGAGCCCACGAGCAGTACTTC. This codes for CASSYVQGAHEQYF.

J is TRBJ1-1 and V is TRBV28; TRBD1 might be the D (6 bases). The V end was cut by 5 bases, the J end by 3 bases, with 13 bases between. The germline CDR1 and CDR2 sequences are MDHEN and SYDVKM. This CDR3 contains 14 residues. The CDR3 protein is CASSPATGYTEAFF. The DNA of the CDR3 is TGTGCCAGCAGTCCCGCCACAGGGTACACTGAAGCTTTCTTT.

Only a few counts were recorded for this clonotype. The J gene is TRBJ1-3, the V gene TRBV12-3 or TRBV12-4; D is possibly TRBD1 (5 bases). V dropped 8 bases and J dropped 0 bases, with 14 bases sitting between them. The CDR3 contains 15 residues. The CDR3 DNA reads as TGTGCCAGCGGGTCCGGGGCCGTCTCTGGAAACACCATATATTTT. Translation: CASGSGAVSGNTIYF.

This chain links TRBV3-1 with TRBJ1-1; TRBD1 might be the D (5 bases). Germline lookup yields CDR1 LGHDT and CDR2 YNNKEL (reference sequence). Trimming took off 1 base at V and 4 bases at J, with 13 bases between the two ends. CDR3 length: 15 residues. The CDR3 reads CASSQVEGASTEAFF. The CDR3 DNA follows: TGTGCCAGCAGCCAAGTAGAAGGGGCGAGCACTGAAGCTTTCTTT.

The rearrangement uses TRBV11-2 and TRBJ1-2; D not certain. The length of the CDR3 is 14 residues. Germline values: CDR1 SGHAT, CDR2 FQNNGV. Trimming removed 0 bases from V and 3 bases from J, with 8 bases in between. CDR3: CASSLDMTYYGYTF. CDR3 DNA: TGTGCCAGCAGCTTAGATATGACGTACTATGGCTACACCTTC.

This clonotype showed up just a few times. The rearrangement joins TRBV27 to TRBJ1-2; 8 bases match TRBD1. CDR3 size: 16 residues. The V gene's germline CDR1 is MNHEY and CDR2 SMNVEV (reference sequence). V was clipped by 0 bases and J by 0 bases; unmatched bases: 3. The CDR3 here is CASSLSSTGANYGYTF. For the CDR3, the DNA is TGTGCCAGCAGTTTATCCTCGACAGGGGCTAACTATGGCTACACCTTC.

This clonotype was counted between two and nine times. The chain has TRBV30 and TRBJ1-5; 7 bases map to TRBD1. The CDR3 sequence is 13 residues long. The V segment lost 4 bases and the J segment 7 bases; nucleotides outside the gene matches: 7. The germline gives CDR1 GTSNPN, CDR2 SVGIG (reference sequence). The CDR3 sequence: CAWNPTGKQPQHF. Here the CDR3 DNA reads TGTGCCTGGAACCCGACAGGGAAACAGCCCCAGCATTTT.

The V gene is TRBV6-1, the J gene TRBJ2-7, with 8 nucleotides matching TRBD1. J was trimmed by 2 bases and V by 6 bases; bases with no gene match: 3. There are 13 residues in the CDR3. Germline assignment: CDR1 MNHNS and CDR2 SASEGT. CDR3 protein: CASSPTGAYEQYF. CDR3 DNA: TGTGCCAGCAGCCCGACAGGGGCCTACGAGCAGTACTTC.

The chain is built from TRBV12-3 or TRBV12-4 and TRBJ1-1; D may be TRBD1 (5 bases). There are 11 residues in the CDR3. The ends were cut back, 3 bases at V and 8 bases at J, with 7 bases in the middle. The DNA of the CDR3 is TGTGCCAGCAGTTTGCAGGGCGAAGCTTTCTTT. Amino acids: CASSLQGEAFF.

The chain carries TRBV2 and TRBJ1-4; the D gene is possibly TRBD1 (5 bases). The V gene lost 3 bases and the J gene lost 6 bases, with 5 bases spanning the gap. The germline gives CDR1 SNHLY, CDR2 FYNNEI. This CDR3 has 12 residues. CDR3: CASSDRDEKLFF. CDR3 bases: TGTGCCAGCAGTGACAGGGATGAAAAACTGTTTTTT.

This clonotype has only a few counts. The genes are TRBV2 and TRBJ1-3; D not resolved. The V end was cut by 4 bases, the J end by 9 bases, with 16 bases between. The CDR3 is made up of 14 amino acids. CDR1 is SNHLY, CDR2 FYNNEI, per germline. CDR3 sequence: CASSAVLPGGTIYF. As DNA, the CDR3 is TGTGCCAGCAGTGCCGTGTTGCCAGGCGGCACCATATATTTT.

This clonotype was detected a few times. The chain employs TRBV27 and TRBJ2-1; 9 nucleotides align to TRBD2. This CDR3 region has 16 residues. CDR1 and CDR2 from the germline V gene are MNHEY and SMNVEV (reference sequence). The V segment lost 7 bases and the J segment 8 bases; nucleotides outside the gene matches: 15. The CDR3 DNA is TGTGCCAGCACCATTCGACTAGCGGCGGTCAAGGATGAGCAGTTCTTC. Translation gives CASTIRLAAVKDEQFF.

The V and J genes are TRBV30 and TRBJ1-1; perhaps TRBD1 as D (6 bases). Germline CDR1 and CDR2: GTSNPN and SVGIG (reference sequence). V lost 3 bases to trimming and J lost 0 bases, with 17 bases between them. This CDR3 is 16 amino acids long. CDR3 DNA sequence: TGTGCCTGGAGCCAACGGGGGCAGATCATGAACACTGAAGCTTTCTTT. Residues: CAWSQRGQIMNTEAFF.

V is TRBV12-3 or TRBV12-4 and J is TRBJ1-3; no clear D. V lost 3 bases to trimming and J lost 4 bases, with 4 bases between them. This CDR3 contains 12 residues. Written as DNA, the CDR3 is TGTGCCAGCAGTTTTGGGGGAAACACCATATATTTT. Translating gives CASSFGGNTIYF.

There are a few counts of this clonotype. The rearrangement joins TRBV25-1 to TRBJ2-5, with TRBD1 matching over 7 bases. The CDR3 covers 16 residues. The V segment lost 3 bases and the J segment 0 bases; nucleotides outside the gene matches: 7. The germline CDR1 and CDR2 sequences are MGHDK and SYGVNS. The CDR3: CASSEFRDSYQETQYF. CDR3 bases: TGTGCCAGCAGTGAGTTCCGGGACAGCTACCAAGAGACCCAGTACTTC.

This clonotype has only one observation. The chain has TRBV20-1 and TRBJ2-7; 8 bases match TRBD2. J lost 2 bases, V lost 4 bases, and 4 bases had no gene match. The CDR3 length is 13 residues. Germline V gene sequence: CDR1 DFQATT, CDR2 SNEGSKA (reference sequence). CDR3 sequence: CSATLAGPYEQYF. The CDR3 DNA reads as TGCAGTGCTACCCTAGCGGGCCCCTACGAGCAGTACTTC.

The V and J genes are TRBV4-2 and TRBJ1-3; D might be TRBD1 (5 bases). V lost 0 bases, J lost 0 bases, and 18 bases lay in between. CDR3 length: 19 amino acids. The V gene's germline CDR1 is LGHNA and CDR2 YNFKEQ. Here the CDR3 reads CASSQDLPRDVHSGNTIYF. The CDR3 DNA reads as TGTGCCAGCAGCCAAGATCTCCCCCGGGACGTCCACTCTGGAAACACCATATATTTT.